This passage covers 3 T cell receptor beta chains from one sample sequenced in a study of T cells in Graves' hyperthyroidism and ophthalmopathy. The source material, RNA transcripts, was used to amplify TCR beta CDR3 regions. The HTBI primer set was used in a first-round RT-PCR of the TCR CDR3. TCRdb recomputed calls from the multiplex PCR reads with MiXCR, one row per CDR3 protein. The profile shows about 360,000 distinct CDR3 sequences, around 13% of them singletons. Sequenced: blood. These receptors came from a woman younger than 35 with Graves' hyperthyroidism.

This clonotype occurred a few times. The J gene is TRBJ2-2, the V gene TRBV19, with 8 nucleotides matching TRBD2. The germline CDR1 and CDR2 sequences are LNHDA and SQIVND (reference sequence). J lost 4 bases, V lost 7 bases, and 8 bases had no gene match. The CDR3 spans 15 residues. The CDR3 DNA is TGTGCCAGTATGGGAGGTAGCGGGGTCACCGGGGAGCTGTTTTTT. Amino acid sequence: CASMGGSGVTGELFF. The full variable domain, with the rest looked up from reference TRBV19 and TRBJ2-2, is DGGITQSPKYLFRKEGQNVTLSCEQNLNHDAMYWYRQDPGQGLRLIYYSQIVNDFQKGDIAEGYSVSREKKESFPLTVTSAQKNPTAFYLCASMGGSGVTGELFFGEGSRLTVL.

This clonotype was seen repeatedly, ten times or more. The CDR3 DNA sequence: TGTGCCAGCAGCACCCTCACCTCGCCAGCAGATACGCAGTATTTT. It specifies CASSTLTSPADTQYF. The gene calls are TRBV7-6 and TRBJ2-3; D ambiguous. Trimming shortened V by 5 bases and J by 4 bases, and 16 bases separated the two germline ends. The CDR3 has 15 amino acids. Germline CDR1 is SGHVS and CDR2 is FNYEAQ.

This clonotype has a count of ten or more. This chain joins TRBV20-1 and TRBJ2-5, with 9 bases matching TRBD1. J was trimmed by 4 bases and V by 3 bases; bases with no gene match: 3. Germline CDR1 and CDR2: DFQATT and SNEGSKA (reference sequence). The CDR3 sequence is 13 residues long. CDR3 coding DNA: TGCAGTGCTAGCGAGGGACAGGGAGAGACCCAGTACTTC. Amino acids: CSASEGQGETQYF.